This TCR beta chain stems from a study of human T cells and chemical hapten exposure. Looking at the study overall: Sensitization was performed using 2% DPC on a 2 cm by 2 cm upper inner arm skin site. Patch tests applied 0.01% DPC to the upper back, read at 6 days.

This clonotype was detected ten times or more. TCRdb used MiXCR to reprocess the RACE reads, holding one entry per CDR3 protein. The sample has about 360,000 distinct CDR3 sequences; around 4.8% are singletons. Time point meaning: patch test 1, 2 weeks after DPC sensitization. Treatment denoted: therapeutic diphenylcyclopropenone sensitization with weekly scalp DPC. Per the germline V gene, CDR1 is SGHVS and CDR2 is FQNEAQ. The CDR3 runs 14 residues. V gave up 2 bases and J gave up 7 bases, with 9 bases separating them. V gene TRBV7-8 combines with J gene TRBJ1-6, with D possibly being TRBD1 (5 bases). The sample consisted of whole blood, taken in connection with sensitization to the hapten diphenylcyclopropenone (DPC). This receptor was taken from a woman aged 50 to 65 with alopecia areata. Some clones in this sample may be carry-over from other donors' samples. The CDR3 spells CASSLTGVNSPLHF. The CDR3, as DNA: TGTGCCAGCAGCTTAACAGGAGTAAATTCACCCCTCCACTTT.